The rows below give T cell receptor beta chains drawn from one sample of a study of cytomegalovirus exposure and HLA in healthy donors. Libraries were prepared by immunoSEQ multiplex PCR; TCRdb keeps only in-frame clonotypes and omits some of them. Among roughly 350,000 clones, around 86% were seen once, and the ten largest hold 0.84%. Sequencing was done on a sample of PBMCs. These receptors all come from a young woman in good health and CMV-seronegative. CDR3s include the opening cysteine and the closing phenylalanine or tryptophan. A D gene is named only where the DNA matches it firmly. For some rows the clone size is stated as once, few or many, or as a class when expanded; others skip it.

TRBJ1-2	TRBV6-5	many	TRBD1	CASREDRGSYGYTF	TGTGCCAGCAGGGAGGACAGGGGGAGCTATGGCTACACCTTC
TRBJ2-4	TRBV14	.	.	CASSQATASGDIQYF	TGTGCCAGCAGCCAAGCGACGGCCTCGGGAGACATTCAGTACTTC
TRBJ2-7	TRBV27	.	.	CASYRGKELQYF	TGTGCCAGTTACAGAGGGAAGGAGCTGCAGTACTTC
TRBJ1-2	TRBV11-2	.	.	CASSQTGPRSGYTF	TGTGCCAGCAGCCAGACAGGACCAAGAAGCGGCTACACCTTC
TRBJ1-2	TRBV9	few	TRBD1	CASSVGQGYGYTF	TGTGCCAGCAGCGTAGGACAGGGGTATGGCTACACCTTC
TRBJ2-1	TRBV6-5	.	TRBD2	CASSYLLAGVRNEQFF	TGTGCCAGCAGTTACCTACTAGCGGGAGTTCGCAATGAGCAGTTCTTC
TRBJ2-5	TRBV28	.	.	CASSSSGALKTQYF	TGTGCCAGCAGTTCCTCGGGAGCATTAAAGACCCAGTACTTC
TRBJ1-1	TRBV7-8	.	.	CASRLLSGTHEKNTEAFF	TGTGCCAGCCGCCTCCTGTCCGGGACACACGAAAAAAACACTGAAGCTTTCTTT
TRBJ1-5	TRBV27	once	.	CASHPNGEGGNQPQHF	TGTGCCAGTCACCCGAACGGGGAGGGGGGAAATCAGCCCCAGCATTTT
TRBJ1-1	TRBV5-4	.	TRBD1	CASSGKDRVDTEAFF	TGTGCCAGCAGCGGAAAAGACAGGGTCGACACTGAAGCTTTCTTT
TRBJ2-2	TRBV9	.	.	CASTVLNTGELFF	TGTGCCAGCACTGTGTTGAACACCGGGGAGCTGTTTTTT
TRBJ1-2	TRBV28	.	TRBD1	CASSSGQGYGYTF	TGTGCCAGCAGTTCCGGACAGGGGTATGGCTACACCTTC
TRBJ2-2	TRBV2	.	.	CASSAGGPDTGELFF	TGTGCCAGCAGTGCCGGTGGGCCCGATACCGGGGAGCTGTTTTTT
TRBJ2-7	TRBV28	.	.	CASRAASRGEQYF	TGTGCCAGTCGGGCGGCCTCTCGGGGAGAGCAGTACTTC
TRBJ1-3	TRBV2	few	.	CASSALMSSGNTIYF	TGTGCCAGCAGTGCTCTCATGAGCTCTGGAAACACCATATATTTT
TRBJ2-1	TRBV6-5	.	TRBD2	CASSNGRLLYNEQFF	TGTGCCAGCAGCAACGGGAGGTTGCTCTACAATGAGCAGTTCTTC
TRBJ2-7	TRBV4-1	.	.	CASSPDTRAYEQYF	TGCGCCAGCAGCCCAGACACTAGGGCCTACGAGCAGTACTTC
TRBJ2-3	TRBV27	.	TRBD1	CASSSRTGWGLQVTDTQYF	TGTGCCAGCAGTTCCCGGACAGGGTGGGGCCTCCAGGTCACAGATACGCAGTATTTT
TRBJ2-7	TRBV6-5	once	.	CASSDRDTEYQQYF	TGTGCCAGCAGTGACCGGGACACCGAGTATCAGCAGTACTTC
TRBJ2-2	TRBV19	.	TRBD1	CASRRTGHTGELFF	TGTGCCAGTAGAAGGACAGGGCACACCGGGGAGCTGTTTTTT
TRBJ2-7	TRBV10-2	.	.	CASSESRGAYEQYF	TGCGCCAGCAGTGAATCGCGGGGCGCCTACGAGCAGTACTTC